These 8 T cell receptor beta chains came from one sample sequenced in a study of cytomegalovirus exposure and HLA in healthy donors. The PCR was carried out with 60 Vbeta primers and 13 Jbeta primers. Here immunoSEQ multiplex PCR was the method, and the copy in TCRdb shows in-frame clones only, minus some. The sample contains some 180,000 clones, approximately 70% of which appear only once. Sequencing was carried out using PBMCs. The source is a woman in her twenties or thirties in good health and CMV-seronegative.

CDR3 region: CASSEQGPTYEQYF. As DNA, the CDR3 is TGTGCCAGCAGTGAACAGGGGCCGACGTACGAGCAGTACTTC. The chain combines TRBV2 with TRBJ2-7, with D perhaps matching TRBD1 (6 bases). The CDR3 extends over 14 amino acids. CDR1 is SNHLY, CDR2 FYNNEI, per germline. The ends were cut back, 2 bases at V and 4 bases at J, with 12 bases in the middle.

CDR3: CASSSGLNQPQHF. CDR3 nucleotide sequence: TGTGCCAGCAGTTCCGGACTGAATCAGCCCCAGCATTTT. The chain links TRBV6-6 to TRBJ1-5, with D unclear. Trimming removed 4 bases from V and 4 bases from J, with 8 bases in between. Germline-derived CDR1 and CDR2 are MNHNY and SVGAGI (reference sequence). This CDR3 comprises 13 residues.

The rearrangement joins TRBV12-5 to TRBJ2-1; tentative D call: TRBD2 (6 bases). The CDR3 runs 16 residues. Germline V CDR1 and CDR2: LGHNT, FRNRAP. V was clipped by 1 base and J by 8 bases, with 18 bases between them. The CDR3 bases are TGTGCTAGTGGTTTGGCCAATACCGGGGGAGGCTATGAGCAGTTCTTC. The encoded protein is CASGLANTGGGYEQFF.

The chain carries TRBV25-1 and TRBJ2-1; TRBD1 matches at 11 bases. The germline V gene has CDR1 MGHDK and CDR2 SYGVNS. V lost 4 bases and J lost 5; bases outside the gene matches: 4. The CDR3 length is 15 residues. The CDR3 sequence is CASSGTGGVHNEQFF. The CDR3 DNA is TGTGCCAGCAGTGGGACAGGGGGCGTCCACAATGAGCAGTTCTTC.

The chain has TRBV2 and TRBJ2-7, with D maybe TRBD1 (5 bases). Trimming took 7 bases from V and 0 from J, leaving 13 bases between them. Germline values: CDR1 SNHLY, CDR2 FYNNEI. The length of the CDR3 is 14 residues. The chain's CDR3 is CASTRAVNSYEQYF. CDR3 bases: TGTGCCAGCACCAGGGCAGTGAACTCCTACGAGCAGTACTTC.

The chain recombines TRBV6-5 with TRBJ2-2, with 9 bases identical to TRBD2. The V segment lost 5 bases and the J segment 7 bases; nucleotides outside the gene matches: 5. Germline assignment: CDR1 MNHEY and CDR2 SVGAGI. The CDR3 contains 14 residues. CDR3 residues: CASSTGLASGELFF. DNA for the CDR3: TGTGCCAGCAGTACGGGACTAGCTAGCGGGGAGCTGTTTTTT.

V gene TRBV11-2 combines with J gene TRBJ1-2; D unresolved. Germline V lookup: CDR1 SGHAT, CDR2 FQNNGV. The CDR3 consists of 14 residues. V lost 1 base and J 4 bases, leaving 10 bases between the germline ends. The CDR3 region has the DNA TGTGCCAGCAGCTTAGTACCGGGGTCCTATGGCTACACCTTC. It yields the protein CASSLVPGSYGYTF.

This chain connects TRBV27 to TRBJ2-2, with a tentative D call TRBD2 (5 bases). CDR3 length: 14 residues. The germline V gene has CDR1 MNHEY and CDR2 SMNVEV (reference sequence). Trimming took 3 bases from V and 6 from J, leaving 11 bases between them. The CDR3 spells CASSLRGGAGELFF. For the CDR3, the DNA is TGTGCCAGCAGTTTGCGAGGAGGCGCCGGGGAGCTGTTTTTT.